The clone carrying this T cell receptor (beta chain) showed up many times. This entry comes from a study of T-cell reconstitution after alpha-beta-depleted transplantation in children. This sample's TCRbeta library carried unique molecular identifier barcodes. TCRdb independently ran MiXCR on the PCR reads; one entry per CDR3 protein. In the table there are 200,000 to 300,000 distinct CDR3 sequences, approximately 12% of which are singletons. The CDR3 is 12 amino acids. V dropped 0 bases and J dropped 8 bases, with 8 bases sitting between them. CDR1 is SGHDT, CDR2 YYEEEE, per germline. The specimen comprised PBMCs from the stem cell graft donor, sampled from the stem cell graft. The clonotype comes from a human donor who donated a stem cell graft to a child with acute lymphoblastic leukemia. The V and J genes are TRBV5-6 and TRBJ1-2, with D hard to call. For the CDR3, the DNA is TGTGCCAGCAGCTTGGTGGCGGCCGGCTACACCTTC. Translation gives CASSLVAAGYTF.